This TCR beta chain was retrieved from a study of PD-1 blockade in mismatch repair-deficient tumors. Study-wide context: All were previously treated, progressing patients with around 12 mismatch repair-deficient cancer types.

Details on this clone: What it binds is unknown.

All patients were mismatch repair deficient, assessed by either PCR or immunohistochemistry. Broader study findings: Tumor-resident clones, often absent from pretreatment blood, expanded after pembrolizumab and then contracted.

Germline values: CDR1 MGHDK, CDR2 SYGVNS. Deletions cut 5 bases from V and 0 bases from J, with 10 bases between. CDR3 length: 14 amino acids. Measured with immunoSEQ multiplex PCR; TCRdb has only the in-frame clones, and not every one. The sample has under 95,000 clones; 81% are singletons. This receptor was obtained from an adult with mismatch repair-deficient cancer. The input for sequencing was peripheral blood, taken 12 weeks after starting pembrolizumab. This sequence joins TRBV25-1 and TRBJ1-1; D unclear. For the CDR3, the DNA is TGTGCCAGCAGTCTACAGACGGTGAACACTGAAGCTTTCTTT. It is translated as CASSLQTVNTEAFF.